The text below deals with one T cell receptor (beta chain). Its antigen is currently unknown. These data are taken from a study of T cell responses to AZD1222 COVID-19 vaccine. General study findings and limits: CD4 TCRs linked to vaccination spanned spike, dominating at 160-218 and 743-854. Baseline testing showed seropositivity in only a handful of AZD1222 recipients. Spike-specific TCRs gained breadth and depth after people received two AZD1222 doses. Repertoire samples came only from after the peak T cell response.

The CDR3 totals 14 residues. Trimming left V 6 bases short and J 3 bases short, with 12 bases between. Germline V gives CDR1 MNHEY, CDR2 SVGAGI. The protocol was immunoSEQ multiplex PCR, while the TCRdb copy is restricted to in-frame clones and leaves out a portion. The sample gives about 160,000 clones, roughly 90% of which show up once; approximately 3.3% is in the top ten. The clonotype originates from an adult who received the AZD1222 COVID-19 vaccine. Here the sequenced sample was peripheral blood, taken 28 days after the second AZD1222 dose. This chain links TRBV6-5 with TRBJ1-5, with no clear D. This CDR3 reads CASRTLAANQPQHF. The CDR3 DNA follows: TGTGCCAGCAGGACCCTGGCGGCCAATCAGCCCCAGCATTTT.